The clone carrying this T cell receptor beta chain was detected only once. Its antigen is unidentified. Germline V gene lookup returns CDR1 MDHEN and CDR2 SYDVKM. Trimming removed 3 bases from V and 1 base from J; junction bases left unmatched: 8. The CDR3 has 18 residues. These data originate in a study of cytomegalovirus exposure and HLA in healthy donors. Study-wide results and caveats: Through in vitro validation, a few CMV-associated chains were shown to be specific for CMV antigens. The investigators catalogued 150 or so TCR beta chains as cytomegalovirus-associated. High sensitivity and specificity were reportedly achieved when the classifier diagnosed cytomegalovirus status.

TCRdb's copy holds only in-frame clones and misses some; the assay was immunoSEQ multiplex PCR. This table has a few hundred thousand clones, about 90% appearing once. The receptor's source is a woman under 40 in good health and CMV-seronegative. Sequencing was carried out using PBMCs. The rearrangement uses TRBV28 and TRBJ2-7; 14 nucleotides match TRBD2. Here the CDR3 reads CASSFLTSGREYSYEQYF. DNA for the CDR3: TGTGCCAGCAGTTTTTTGACTAGCGGGAGGGAGTATTCCTACGAGCAGTACTTC.